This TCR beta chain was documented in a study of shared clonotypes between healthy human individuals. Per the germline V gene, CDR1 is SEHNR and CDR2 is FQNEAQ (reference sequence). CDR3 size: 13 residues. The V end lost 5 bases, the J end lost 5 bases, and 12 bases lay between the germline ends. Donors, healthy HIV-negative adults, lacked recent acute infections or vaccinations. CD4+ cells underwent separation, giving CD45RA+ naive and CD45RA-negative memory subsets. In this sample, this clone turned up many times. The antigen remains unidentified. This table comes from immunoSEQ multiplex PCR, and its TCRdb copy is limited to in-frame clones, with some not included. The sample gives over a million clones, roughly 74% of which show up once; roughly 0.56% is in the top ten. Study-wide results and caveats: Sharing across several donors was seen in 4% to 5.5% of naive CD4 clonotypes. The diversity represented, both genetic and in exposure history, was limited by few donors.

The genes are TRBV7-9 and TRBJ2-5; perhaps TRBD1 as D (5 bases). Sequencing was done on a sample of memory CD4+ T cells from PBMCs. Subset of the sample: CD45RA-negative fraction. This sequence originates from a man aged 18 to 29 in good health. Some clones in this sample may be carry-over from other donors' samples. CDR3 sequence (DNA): TGTGCCAGCAGCCCTCCCAGGGTGGAGACCCAGTACTTC. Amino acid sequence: CASSPPRVETQYF.